These 10 T cell receptor beta chains originate from one sample sequenced in a study of OX40 agonist ivuxolimab in advanced cancers. Sequencing was performed with immunoSEQ multiplex PCR; in TCRdb, only in-frame clones are kept and a portion is missing. Altogether some 60,000 clones are present, 86% being singletons, with the ten largest covering more than 3%. Sequences were derived from CD4+ or CD8+ T cells sorted from blood, sampled in a trial of the OX40 agonist ivuxolimab. These receptors were obtained from an adult with an advanced solid tumor such as melanoma, head and neck, liver or kidney cancer.

The rearrangement joins TRBV12-5 to TRBJ1-1; 9 bases match TRBD1. There are 11 residues in the CDR3. Trimming at V came to 6 bases and at J to 12 bases, leaving 5 bases not matched to a gene. Germline CDR1 is LGHNT and CDR2 is FRNRAP. The CDR3 protein is CASGRDRETFF. The CDR3 DNA follows: TGTGCTAGTGGAAGGGACAGGGAAACTTTCTTT.

CDR3 sequence reads: CASSPYSNQPQHF. DNA for the CDR3: TGTGCCAGCAGTCCTTATAGCAATCAGCCCCAGCATTTT. The chain employs TRBV6-1 and TRBJ1-5; D is uncertain. Trimming pared 5 bases from V and 0 bases from J, leaving 5 bases between. Germline loops: CDR1 MNHNS, CDR2 SASEGT. CDR3 size: 13 residues.

The gene calls are TRBV6-5 and TRBJ2-7; D perhaps matches TRBD2 (5 bases). Germline V gene lookup returns CDR1 MNHEY and CDR2 SVGAGI. CDR3 length: 12 residues. V was trimmed by 6 bases and J by 10 bases, leaving 16 bases between them. The DNA of the CDR3 is TGTGCCAGCAGATCCTCCGGGGATTCCCAGTACTTC. Translating it yields CASRSSGDSQYF.

The chain employs TRBV5-1 and TRBJ1-2; no clear D. There are 11 residues in the CDR3. V lost 0 bases and J lost 8, with 5 bases in between. CDR1 is SGHRS and CDR2 is YFSETQ in the germline V gene. CDR3 region: CASSLGQGYTF. The CDR3 DNA reads as TGCGCCAGCAGCTTGGGTCAGGGCTACACCTTC.

The chain recombines TRBV7-2 with TRBJ1-1; 8 positions agree with TRBD1. V gave up 1 base and J gave up 7 bases; unmatched junction bases: 5. The CDR3 has 14 residues. CDR1 SGHTA and CDR2 FQGNSA come from the germline V gene. CDR3: CASSLGTGRGEAFF. CDR3 coding DNA: TGTGCCAGCAGCTTAGGGACAGGGCGAGGTGAAGCTTTCTTT. The complete variable domain, with remaining parts taken from reference TRBV7-2 and TRBJ1-1, reads GAGVSQSPSNKVTEKGKDVELRCDPISGHTALYWYRQSLGQGLEFLIYFQGNSAPDKSGLPSDRFSAERTGGSVSTLTIQRTQQEDSAVYLCASSLGTGRGEAFFGQGTRLTVV.

The chain is built from TRBV7-9 and TRBJ1-1; D gene unclear. Per germline, CDR1 SEHNR and CDR2 FQNEAQ (reference sequence). The CDR3 spans 14 residues. Trimming cost V 1 base and J 1 base, with 7 bases left between them. CDR3 sequence: CASSLVYRNTEAFF. As DNA, the CDR3 is TGTGCCAGCAGCTTAGTATACAGGAACACTGAAGCTTTCTTT.

The rearrangement joins TRBV11-3 to TRBJ2-3; D is tentatively TRBD1 or TRBD2 (5 bases each). Germline V gene lookup returns CDR1 SGHNT and CDR2 YENEEA. CDR3 length equals 15 residues. Trimming stripped 1 base from V and 0 bases from J, with 8 bases between. This CDR3 is CASSLGGISTDTQYF. In DNA form, the CDR3 reads TGTGCCAGCAGCTTAGGGGGGATCAGCACAGATACGCAGTATTTT.

This clone has a single count. The V call is TRBV19, the J call TRBJ2-1; the match to TRBD1 covers 9 bases. V dropped 7 bases and J dropped 4; count of bases not matched to a gene: 8. Germline V CDR1 and CDR2: LNHDA, SQIVND (reference sequence). This CDR3 has 15 residues. The DNA of the CDR3 is TGTGCCAGTACCAATAGACAGGGGGTATACAATGAGCAGTTCTTC. This codes for CASTNRQGVYNEQFF.

Details on this clone: This CDR3 is also generated by other DNA sequences in the sample. The rearrangement joins TRBV7-6 to TRBJ1-5; D uncertain. CDR1 is SGHVS, CDR2 FNYEAQ, per germline. CDR3 size: 13 residues. The V gene lost 2 bases and the J gene lost 5 bases, with 7 bases spanning the gap. The CDR3 sequence is CASSLSTDQPQHF. Written as DNA, the CDR3 is TGTGCCAGCAGCTTATCAACAGATCAGCCCCAGCATTTT.

This chain joins TRBV19 and TRBJ2-1; 7 bases are a match to TRBD2. J was trimmed by 0 bases and V by 8 bases; bases with no gene match: 10. The germline CDR1 and CDR2 sequences are LNHDA and SQIVND (reference sequence). This CDR3 region has 16 residues. CDR3 in amino acids: CASAGVGDSSYNEQFF. CDR3 sequence (DNA): TGTGCCAGTGCGGGGGTAGGGGATAGCTCCTACAATGAGCAGTTCTTC.